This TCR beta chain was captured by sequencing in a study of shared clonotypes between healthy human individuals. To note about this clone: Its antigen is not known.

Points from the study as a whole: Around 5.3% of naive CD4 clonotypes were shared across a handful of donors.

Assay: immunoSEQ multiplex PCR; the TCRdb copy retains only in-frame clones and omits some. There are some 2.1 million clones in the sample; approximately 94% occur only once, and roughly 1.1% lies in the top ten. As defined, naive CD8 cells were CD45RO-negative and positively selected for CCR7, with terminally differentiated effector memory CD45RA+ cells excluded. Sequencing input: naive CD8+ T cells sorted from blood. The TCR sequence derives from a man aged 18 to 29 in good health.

The CDR3 DNA follows: TGCGCCAGCAGTCTGACAGGGGTCTATGGCTACACCTTC. This encodes CASSLTGVYGYTF. This chain joins TRBV4-1 and TRBJ1-2; 8 bases are shared with TRBD1. Germline V CDR1 and CDR2: MGHRA, YSYEKL. This CDR3 has 13 residues. Unmatched junction bases numbered 4, after V lost 6 bases and J lost 4 bases.